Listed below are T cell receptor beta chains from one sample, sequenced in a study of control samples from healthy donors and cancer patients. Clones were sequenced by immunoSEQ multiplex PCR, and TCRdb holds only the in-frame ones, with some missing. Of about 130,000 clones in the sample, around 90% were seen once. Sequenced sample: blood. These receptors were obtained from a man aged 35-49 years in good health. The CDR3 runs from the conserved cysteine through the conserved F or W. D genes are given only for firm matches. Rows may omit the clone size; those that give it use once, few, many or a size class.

cdr3_nt: TGCGCCAGCAGCCCCCTCCCCTCTAATGAAAAACTGTTTTTT
cdr3_aa: CASSPLPSNEKLFF
j_call: TRBJ1-4
v_call: TRBV5-1
d_call: .
cdr3_length: 14
clone_size: .

cdr3_nt: TGTGCCAGCAGCTTCGGGGGAGGCAGCACAGATACGCAGTATTTT
cdr3_aa: CASSFGGGSTDTQYF
j_call: TRBJ2-3
v_call: TRBV7-9
d_call: .
cdr3_length: 15
clone_size: .

cdr3_nt: TGCGCCAGCAGTGATCGTGGGAACACTGAAGCTTTCTTT
cdr3_aa: CASSDRGNTEAFF
j_call: TRBJ1-1
v_call: TRBV10-2
d_call: .
cdr3_length: 13
clone_size: .

cdr3_nt: TGTGCCGCGACAGGGCCCACCGGGGAGCTGTTTTTT
cdr3_aa: CAATGPTGELFF
j_call: TRBJ2-2
v_call: TRBV19
d_call: TRBD1
cdr3_length: 12
clone_size: .

cdr3_nt: TGTGCCTGGAGTGCCGGGGACAGATTATCGGATACGCAGTATTTT
cdr3_aa: CAWSAGDRLSDTQYF
j_call: TRBJ2-3
v_call: TRBV30
d_call: TRBD1
cdr3_length: 15
clone_size: .

cdr3_nt: TGTGCCAGCATTCCGGGACTGACCTCCTACGAGCAGTACTTC
cdr3_aa: CASIPGLTSYEQYF
j_call: TRBJ2-7
v_call: TRBV6-5
d_call: .
cdr3_length: 14
clone_size: once

cdr3_nt: TGCAGCGTTGCAGTTTTGAACACTGAAGCTTTCTTT
cdr3_aa: CSVAVLNTEAFF
j_call: TRBJ1-1
v_call: TRBV29-1
d_call: .
cdr3_length: 12
clone_size: .

cdr3_nt: TGTGCCAGCTCACCCGCAGTGAGGTCTAGCAATCAGCCCCAGCATTTT
cdr3_aa: CASSPAVRSSNQPQHF
j_call: TRBJ1-5
v_call: TRBV18
d_call: .
cdr3_length: 16
clone_size: .

cdr3_nt: TGCGCCAGCAAGAGATCCGGACAATTGGATGGCTACACCTTC
cdr3_aa: CASKRSGQLDGYTF
j_call: TRBJ1-2
v_call: TRBV5-1
d_call: .
cdr3_length: 14
clone_size: .

cdr3_nt: TGTGCCAGCAGAGGTCTTCAGACCACCCCTGCTACGACCTTC
cdr3_aa: CASRGLQTTPATTF
j_call: TRBJ1-2
v_call: TRBV2
d_call: .
cdr3_length: 14
clone_size: few

cdr3_nt: TGTGCCAGCAGCCAGGCCGAAGAGGGGAGAAGCTACACCTTC
cdr3_aa: CASSQAEEGRSYTF
j_call: TRBJ1-2
v_call: TRBV3-1/TRBV3-2
d_call: .
cdr3_length: 14
clone_size: .

cdr3_nt: TGCGCCAGCAGCGACAGGGCAAGCTCTGGGGCCAACGTCCTGACTTTC
cdr3_aa: CASSDRASSGANVLTF
j_call: TRBJ2-6
v_call: TRBV5-1
d_call: TRBD1
cdr3_length: 16
clone_size: .

cdr3_nt: TGTGCCAGCAGCTTTTTGGGACAGGGGAACATTCAGTACTTC
cdr3_aa: CASSFLGQGNIQYF
j_call: TRBJ2-4
v_call: TRBV11-2
d_call: TRBD1
cdr3_length: 14
clone_size: .

cdr3_nt: TGTGCCAGCAGTGCGATTGCGAGCAATCAGCCCCAGCATTTT
cdr3_aa: CASSAIASNQPQHF
j_call: TRBJ1-5
v_call: TRBV2
d_call: .
cdr3_length: 14
clone_size: few

cdr3_nt: TGTGCCAGTAGTATAGCTCTAAGGAGGGCCAGGGGGCTCCCTGATGGCTACACCTTC
cdr3_aa: CASSIALRRARGLPDGYTF
j_call: TRBJ1-2
v_call: TRBV19
d_call: TRBD1
cdr3_length: 19
clone_size: .

cdr3_nt: TGTGCCAGCAGTTACGAAGGACGTCAGCCCCAGCATTTT
cdr3_aa: CASSYEGRQPQHF
j_call: TRBJ1-5
v_call: TRBV6-5
d_call: .
cdr3_length: 13
clone_size: .

cdr3_nt: TGTGCCAGCAGTGGGACCGGAGGCAACTATGGCTACACCTTC
cdr3_aa: CASSGTGGNYGYTF
j_call: TRBJ1-2
v_call: TRBV6-6
d_call: .
cdr3_length: 14
clone_size: .

cdr3_nt: TGTGCCAGCAGCTTGTTGGAAGGGGGCTACGAGCAGTACTTC
cdr3_aa: CASSLLEGGYEQYF
j_call: TRBJ2-7
v_call: TRBV7-9
d_call: .
cdr3_length: 14
clone_size: .

cdr3_nt: TGTGCCATCAGTACAGGGGTGAGCAATCAGCCCCAGCATTTT
cdr3_aa: CAISTGVSNQPQHF
j_call: TRBJ1-5
v_call: TRBV10-3
d_call: TRBD1
cdr3_length: 14
clone_size: .

cdr3_nt: TGTGCCAGCAGCCAGGGGCGGGATGAGCAGTTCTTC
cdr3_aa: CASSQGRDEQFF
j_call: TRBJ2-1
v_call: TRBV3-1/TRBV3-2
d_call: .
cdr3_length: 12
clone_size: .

cdr3_nt: TGCGCCAGCAGCTCCGGCCGGGACAGGAATCCTAACTATGGCTACACCTTC
cdr3_aa: CASSSGRDRNPNYGYTF
j_call: TRBJ1-2
v_call: TRBV5-1
d_call: TRBD1
cdr3_length: 17
clone_size: .

cdr3_nt: TGTGCCAGCAGTTTAGCTTTTAACCGGGGGCAAGGCTACACCTTC
cdr3_aa: CASSLAFNRGQGYTF
j_call: TRBJ1-2
v_call: TRBV28
d_call: .
cdr3_length: 15
clone_size: .

cdr3_nt: TGTGCCAGCAGCTTACGCCGGACATCTAATGAAAAACTGTTTTTT
cdr3_aa: CASSLRRTSNEKLFF
j_call: TRBJ1-4
v_call: TRBV13
d_call: .
cdr3_length: 15
clone_size: .

cdr3_nt: TGCGCCAGCAGCTTGGAGGCTAGCGGGGTTTACAATGAGCAGTTCTTC
cdr3_aa: CASSLEASGVYNEQFF
j_call: TRBJ2-1
v_call: TRBV5-1
d_call: TRBD2
cdr3_length: 16
clone_size: .

cdr3_nt: TGTGCCAGCAGCTTTTCTACGAACACTGAAGCTTTCTTT
cdr3_aa: CASSFSTNTEAFF
j_call: TRBJ1-1
v_call: TRBV7-3
d_call: .
cdr3_length: 13
clone_size: few

cdr3_nt: TGTGCCAGCAGTTTCCTGGACAGCATAAATCAGCCCCAGCATTTT
cdr3_aa: CASSFLDSINQPQHF
j_call: TRBJ1-5
v_call: TRBV6-1
d_call: .
cdr3_length: 15
clone_size: once

cdr3_nt: TGTGCCTGGAGAGTCCTCTCTGGAAACACCATATATTTT
cdr3_aa: CAWRVLSGNTIYF
j_call: TRBJ1-3
v_call: TRBV30
d_call: .
cdr3_length: 13
clone_size: .

cdr3_nt: TGTGCCAGCGGGGAGCATCAGCCCCAGCATTTT
cdr3_aa: CASGEHQPQHF
j_call: TRBJ1-5
v_call: TRBV6-5
d_call: .
cdr3_length: 11
clone_size: .

cdr3_nt: TGTGCCAGCTTGCGGGGGAAAGGATCCAATGAGCAGTTCTTC
cdr3_aa: CASLRGKGSNEQFF
j_call: TRBJ2-1
v_call: TRBV6-5
d_call: TRBD2
cdr3_length: 14
clone_size: .

cdr3_nt: TGTGCCAGCAGCACCCCGCCCGGGTCAACGGACACTGAAGCTTTCTTT
cdr3_aa: CASSTPPGSTDTEAFF
j_call: TRBJ1-1
v_call: TRBV11-2
d_call: .
cdr3_length: 16
clone_size: .

cdr3_nt: TGTGCCAGCAGTATACCAAGGACAGGCTCCTACGAGCAGTACTTC
cdr3_aa: CASSIPRTGSYEQYF
j_call: TRBJ2-7
v_call: TRBV2
d_call: TRBD1
cdr3_length: 15
clone_size: few

cdr3_nt: TGCAGTGCTAGTGCCGGGACTCCACCCTACTACGAGCAGTACTTC
cdr3_aa: CSASAGTPPYYEQYF
j_call: TRBJ2-7
v_call: TRBV20-1
d_call: .
cdr3_length: 15
clone_size: .

cdr3_nt: TGTGCCAGCAGCGAAGGACTGATTCAAGAGACCCAGTACTTC
cdr3_aa: CASSEGLIQETQYF
j_call: TRBJ2-5
v_call: TRBV5-4
d_call: .
cdr3_length: 14
clone_size: .

cdr3_nt: TGTGCCAGCAGCTTACCTCCTGCAGATACGCAGTATTTT
cdr3_aa: CASSLPPADTQYF
j_call: TRBJ2-3
v_call: TRBV11-3
d_call: .
cdr3_length: 13
clone_size: .

cdr3_nt: TGTGCTAGTATTGGACAACCCAATCAGCCCCAGCATTTT
cdr3_aa: CASIGQPNQPQHF
j_call: TRBJ1-5
v_call: TRBV12-5
d_call: .
cdr3_length: 13
clone_size: .